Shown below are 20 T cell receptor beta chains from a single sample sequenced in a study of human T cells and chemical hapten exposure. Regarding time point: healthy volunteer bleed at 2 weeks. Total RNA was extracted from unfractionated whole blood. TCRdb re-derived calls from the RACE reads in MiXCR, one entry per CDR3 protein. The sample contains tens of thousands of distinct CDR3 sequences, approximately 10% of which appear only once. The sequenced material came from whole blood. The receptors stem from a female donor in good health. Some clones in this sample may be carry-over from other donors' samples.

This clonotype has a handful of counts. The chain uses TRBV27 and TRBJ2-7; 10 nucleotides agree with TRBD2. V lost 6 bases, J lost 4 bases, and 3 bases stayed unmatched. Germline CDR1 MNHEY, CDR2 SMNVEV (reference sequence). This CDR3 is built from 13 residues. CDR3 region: CASSPSGRYEQYF. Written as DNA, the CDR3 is TGTGCCAGCAGCCCTAGCGGGAGATACGAGCAGTACTTC.

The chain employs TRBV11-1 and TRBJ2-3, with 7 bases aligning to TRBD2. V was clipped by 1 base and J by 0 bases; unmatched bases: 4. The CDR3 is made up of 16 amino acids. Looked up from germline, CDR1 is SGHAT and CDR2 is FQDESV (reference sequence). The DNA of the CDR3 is TGTGCCAGCAGCTTAGTGGCGGGAGCGAGCACAGATACGCAGTATTTT. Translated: CASSLVAGASTDTQYF.

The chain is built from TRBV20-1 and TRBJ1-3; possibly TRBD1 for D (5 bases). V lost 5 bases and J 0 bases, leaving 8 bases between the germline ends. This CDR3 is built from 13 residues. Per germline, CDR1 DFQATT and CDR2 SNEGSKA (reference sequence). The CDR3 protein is CSAGTGSGNTIYF. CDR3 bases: TGCAGTGCTGGGACGGGCTCTGGAAACACCATATATTTT.

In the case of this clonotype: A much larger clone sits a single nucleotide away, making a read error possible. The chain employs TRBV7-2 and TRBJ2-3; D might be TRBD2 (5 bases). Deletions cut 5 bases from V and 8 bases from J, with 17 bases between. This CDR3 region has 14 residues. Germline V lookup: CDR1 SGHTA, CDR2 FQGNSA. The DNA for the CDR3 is TGTGCCAGCAGCGTACCTAGCAGGAGTGGTACGCAGTATTTT. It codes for CASSVPSRSGTQYF.

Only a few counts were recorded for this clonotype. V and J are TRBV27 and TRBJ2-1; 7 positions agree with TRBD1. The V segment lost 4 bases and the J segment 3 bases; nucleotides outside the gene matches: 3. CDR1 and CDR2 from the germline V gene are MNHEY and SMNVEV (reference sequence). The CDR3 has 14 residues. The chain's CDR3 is CASSSGTDYNEQFF. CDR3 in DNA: TGTGCCAGCAGTTCTGGGACAGACTACAATGAGCAGTTCTTC.

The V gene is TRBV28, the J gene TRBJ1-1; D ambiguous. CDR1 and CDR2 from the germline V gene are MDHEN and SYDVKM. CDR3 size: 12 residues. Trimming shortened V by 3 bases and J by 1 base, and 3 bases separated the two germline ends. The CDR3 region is CASSFRNTEAFF. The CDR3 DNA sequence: TGTGCCAGCAGTTTCCGGAACACTGAAGCTTTCTTT.

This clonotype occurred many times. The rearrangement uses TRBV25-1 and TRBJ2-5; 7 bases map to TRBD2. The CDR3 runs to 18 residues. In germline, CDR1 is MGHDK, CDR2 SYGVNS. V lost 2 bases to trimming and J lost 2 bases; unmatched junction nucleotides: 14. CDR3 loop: CASSELQIGLVSQETQYF. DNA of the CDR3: TGTGCCAGCAGTGAACTCCAGATAGGACTAGTAAGTCAAGAGACCCAGTACTTC. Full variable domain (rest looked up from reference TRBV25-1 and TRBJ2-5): EADIYQTPRYLVIGTGKKITLECSQTMGHDKMYWYQQDPGMELHLIHYSYGVNSTEKGDLSSESTVSRIRTEHFPLTLESARPSHTSQYLCASSELQIGLVSQETQYFGPGTRLLVL.

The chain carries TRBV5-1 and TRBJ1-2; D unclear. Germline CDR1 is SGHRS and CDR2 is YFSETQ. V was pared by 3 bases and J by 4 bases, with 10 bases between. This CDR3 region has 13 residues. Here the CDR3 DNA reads TGCGCCAGCAGCTCCGGGTTAGGCTATGGCTACACCTTC. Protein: CASSSGLGYGYTF.

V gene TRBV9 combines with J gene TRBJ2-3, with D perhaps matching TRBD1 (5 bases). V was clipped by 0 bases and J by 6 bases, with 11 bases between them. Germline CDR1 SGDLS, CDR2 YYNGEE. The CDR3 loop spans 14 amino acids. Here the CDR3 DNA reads TGTGCCAGCAGCGTAGCCAGCCCAGGGGATACGCAGTATTTT. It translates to CASSVASPGDTQYF.

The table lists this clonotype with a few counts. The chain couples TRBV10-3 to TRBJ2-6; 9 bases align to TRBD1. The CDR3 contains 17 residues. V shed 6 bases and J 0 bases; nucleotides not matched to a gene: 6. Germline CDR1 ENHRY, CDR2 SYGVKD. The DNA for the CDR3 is TGTGCCATCAGAGCTGGGACAGGGAGCTCTGGGGCCAACGTCCTGACTTTC. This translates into CAIRAGTGSSGANVLTF.

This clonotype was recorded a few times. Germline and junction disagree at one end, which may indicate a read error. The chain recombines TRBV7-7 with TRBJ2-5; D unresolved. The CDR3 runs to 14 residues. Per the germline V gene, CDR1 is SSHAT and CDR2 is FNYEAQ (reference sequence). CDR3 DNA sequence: TGTGCTAGCAGCTTAAATCGAGGCCAAGAGACCCAGTACTTC. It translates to CASSLNRGQETQYF.

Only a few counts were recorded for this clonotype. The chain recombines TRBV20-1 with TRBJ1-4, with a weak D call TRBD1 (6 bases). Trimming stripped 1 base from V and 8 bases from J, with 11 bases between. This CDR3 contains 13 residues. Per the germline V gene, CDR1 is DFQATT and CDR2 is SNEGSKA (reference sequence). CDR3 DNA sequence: TGCAGTGCTAGAGGGACAGTGACCGAAAAACTGTTTTTT. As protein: CSARGTVTEKLFF.

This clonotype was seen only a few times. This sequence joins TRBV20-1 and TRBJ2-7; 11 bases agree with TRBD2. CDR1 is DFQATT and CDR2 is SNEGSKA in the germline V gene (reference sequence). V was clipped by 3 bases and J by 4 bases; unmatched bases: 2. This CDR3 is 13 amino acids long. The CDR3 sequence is CSARTSGIYEQYF. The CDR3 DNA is TGCAGTGCTAGGACTAGCGGGATTTACGAGCAGTACTTC.

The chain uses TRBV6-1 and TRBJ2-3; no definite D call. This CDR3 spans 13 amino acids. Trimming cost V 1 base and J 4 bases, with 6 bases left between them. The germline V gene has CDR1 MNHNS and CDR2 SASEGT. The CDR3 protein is CASSEGRSDTQYF. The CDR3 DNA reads TGTGCCAGCAGTGAAGGGCGTTCAGATACGCAGTATTTT.

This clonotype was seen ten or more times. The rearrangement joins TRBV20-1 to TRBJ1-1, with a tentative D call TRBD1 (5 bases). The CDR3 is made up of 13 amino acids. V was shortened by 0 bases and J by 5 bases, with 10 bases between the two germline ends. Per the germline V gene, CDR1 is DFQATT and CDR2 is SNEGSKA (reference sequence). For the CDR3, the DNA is TGCAGTGCTAGAGATAAAGGGGAAACTGAAGCTTTCTTT. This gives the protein CSARDKGETEAFF.

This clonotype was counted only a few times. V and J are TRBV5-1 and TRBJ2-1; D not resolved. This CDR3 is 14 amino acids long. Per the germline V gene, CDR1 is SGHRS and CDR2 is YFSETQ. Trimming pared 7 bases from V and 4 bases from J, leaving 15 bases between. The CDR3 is CASGDSRKYNEQFF. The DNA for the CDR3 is TGCGCCAGCGGGGATAGCAGAAAATACAATGAGCAGTTCTTC.

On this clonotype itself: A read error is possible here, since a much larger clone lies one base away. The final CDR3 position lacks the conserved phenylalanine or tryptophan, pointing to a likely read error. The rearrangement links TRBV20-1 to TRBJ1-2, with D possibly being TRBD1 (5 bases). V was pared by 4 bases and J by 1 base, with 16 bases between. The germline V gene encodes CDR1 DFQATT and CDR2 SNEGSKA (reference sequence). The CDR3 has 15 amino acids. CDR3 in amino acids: CSATPLTADNYGYTL. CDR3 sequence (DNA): TGCAGTGCTACTCCTCTGACAGCGGATAACTATGGCTACACCCTC.

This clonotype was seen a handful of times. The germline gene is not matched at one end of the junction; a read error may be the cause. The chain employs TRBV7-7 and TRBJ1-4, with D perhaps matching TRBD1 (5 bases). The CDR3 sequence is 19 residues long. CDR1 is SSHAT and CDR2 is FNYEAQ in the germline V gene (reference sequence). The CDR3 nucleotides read TGTGCTAGCAGCTTAACCCCGGGGACGACTAAAACAACTAATGAAAAACTGTTTTTT. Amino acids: CASSLTPGTTKTTNEKLFF.

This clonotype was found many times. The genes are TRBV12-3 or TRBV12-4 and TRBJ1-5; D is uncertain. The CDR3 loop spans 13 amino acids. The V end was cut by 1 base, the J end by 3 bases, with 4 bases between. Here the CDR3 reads CASSLDTNQPQHF. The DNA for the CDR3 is TGTGCCAGCAGTTTAGACACCAATCAGCCCCAGCATTTT.

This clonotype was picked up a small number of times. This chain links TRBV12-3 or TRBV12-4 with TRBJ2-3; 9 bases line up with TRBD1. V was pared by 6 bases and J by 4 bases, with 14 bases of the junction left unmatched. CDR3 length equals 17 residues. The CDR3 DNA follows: TGTGCCAGCAGCCGAACTCCCGGGACAGGGATACCAGATACGCAGTATTTT. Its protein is CASSRTPGTGIPDTQYF.